A selection of T cell receptor beta chains follows, all from one sample in a study of blood T cell repertoires in COVID-19. This table comes from immunoSEQ multiplex PCR, and its TCRdb copy is limited to in-frame clones, with some not included. The sample has 120,000 to 150,000 clones; 80% to 90% are singletons. Specimen: peripheral blood. Every receptor here comes from a man aged 50 to 59 who had recovered from COVID-19. CDR3s include the opening cysteine and the closing phenylalanine or tryptophan. D genes are given only for firm matches. For some rows the clone size is stated as once, few or many, or as a class when expanded; others skip it.

V	size	D	J	DNA	CDR3
TRBV15	NA	NA	TRBJ2-7	TGTGCCACCAGCAGAGGGGCCTCAAGCTCCTACGAGCAGTACTTC	CATSRGASSSYEQYF
TRBV27	NA	NA	TRBJ2-7	TGTGCCAGCAGTTTACAGTTTAACTACGAGCAGTACTTC	CASSLQFNYEQYF
TRBV5-8	few	NA	TRBJ1-5	TGTGCCAGCAGCTTGGACAGTCGCAATCAGCCCCAGCATTTT	CASSLDSRNQPQHF
TRBV29-1	NA	TRBD2	TRBJ2-2	TGCAGCGTTGCTGTAGCGGGGGGCGGGGAGCTGTTTTTT	CSVAVAGGGELFF
TRBV19	NA	NA	TRBJ2-5	TGTGCCAGTAGTATAGAAACTGGTCAAGAGACCCAGTACTTC	CASSIETGQETQYF
TRBV7-2	NA	TRBD2	TRBJ2-5	TGTGCCAGCAGCTTAGAGGCGGGGGGGCCTTGGGAGACCCAGTACTTC	CASSLEAGGPWETQYF
TRBV7-2	NA	TRBD2	TRBJ2-3	TGTGCCAGCAGCTTGTCACTAGCGGGGGGGCTGAGCACAGATACGCAGTATTTT	CASSLSLAGGLSTDTQYF
TRBV19	NA	TRBD2	TRBJ2-7	TGTGCCAGTAGTCCCGGACCTGGGGGGGGTCAGTACTTC	CASSPGPGGGQYF
TRBV5-8	NA	NA	TRBJ1-6	TGTGCCAGCAGCTTGGGTCAGGGGCATTCACCCCTCCACTTT	CASSLGQGHSPLHF
TRBV5-4	NA	NA	TRBJ2-2	TGTGCCAGCAGCTTGGAGGCGGGGGCAGCGAACACCGGGGAGCTGTTTTTT	CASSLEAGAANTGELFF
TRBV5-4	NA	NA	TRBJ2-3	TGTGCCAGCAGCTACCGACAGAGCACAGATACGCAGTATTTT	CASSYRQSTDTQYF
TRBV6-5	NA	NA	TRBJ1-3	TGTGCCAGCAGTTTCGACCGGAGCTCTGGAAACACCATATATTTT	CASSFDRSSGNTIYF
TRBV9	once	TRBD1	TRBJ1-6	TGTGCCAGCAGCGTAGAGGACAGGCCGAGCTCCTATAATTCACCCCTCCACTTT	CASSVEDRPSSYNSPLHF
TRBV7-2	NA	NA	TRBJ2-2	TGTGCCAGCAGCAGGGGCCCGAACACCGGGGAGCTGTTTTTT	CASSRGPNTGELFF
TRBV7-9	NA	NA	TRBJ2-7	TGTGCCAGCAGCCAACAGGGTCTGGAGCAGTACTTC	CASSQQGLEQYF
TRBV10-1	once	TRBD1	TRBJ2-1	TGCGCCAGCCTCACAGGGGCGAAAGACAATGAGCAGTTCTTC	CASLTGAKDNEQFF
TRBV5-4	NA	TRBD1	TRBJ1-1	TGTGCCAGCAGCTTGGGACAGGGGGCTAAGACTGAAGCTTTCTTT	CASSLGQGAKTEAFF
TRBV6-2/TRBV6-3	NA	NA	TRBJ1-1	TGTGCCAGCAGTTGGACAGCCAACTATGAAGCTTTCTTT	CASSWTANYEAFF
TRBV23-1	NA	NA	TRBJ1-1	TGCGCCAGCAGTCAATTTGAACAGTCAAACACTGAAGCTTTCTTT	CASSQFEQSNTEAFF
TRBV6-5	few	NA	TRBJ1-1	TGTGCCAGCGGAGGAGGACGTTCAAGCACTGAAGCTTTCTTT	CASGGGRSSTEAFF
TRBV5-4	NA	TRBD1	TRBJ1-2	TGTGCCAGCAGCTTGCGGGACAGGGGGAACTATGGCTACACCTTC	CASSLRDRGNYGYTF
TRBV6-6	NA	TRBD1	TRBJ1-6	TGTGCCAGCAGTCCTTGGCCGGGACAGGGTGGTTCACCCCTCCACTTT	CASSPWPGQGGSPLHF
TRBV6-2/TRBV6-3	NA	NA	TRBJ1-1	TGTGCCAGCAGTTACTCGCCGACTGGAGAGGCTCCCAACACTGAAGCTTTCTTT	CASSYSPTGEAPNTEAFF
TRBV2	NA	TRBD2	TRBJ2-3	TGTGCCAGCAGTGAACTTTTAGCGGGGGTCGATACGCAGTATTTT	CASSELLAGVDTQYF
TRBV7-9	NA	NA	TRBJ2-2	TGTGCCAGCAGCTTCACAGGGGGGGGCACCGGGGAGCTGTTTTTT	CASSFTGGGTGELFF
TRBV6-1	NA	NA	TRBJ1-5	TGTGCCAGCAGTGAAGGAAGGGGCAGGGTGAGAAATCAGCCCCAGCATTTT	CASSEGRGRVRNQPQHF
TRBV13	once	NA	TRBJ1-2	TGTGCCAGCAGCAAGGGGGGGGAAGTTGGCTACACCTTC	CASSKGGEVGYTF
TRBV7-2	NA	TRBD2	TRBJ2-1	TGTGCCAGCAGCTTGAGCGGGGCGACTTACAATGAGCAGTTCTTC	CASSLSGATYNEQFF
TRBV5-6	once	TRBD1	TRBJ2-7	TGTGCCAGCAGCCCGGACAGGGGGGCACCAAAAGAGCAGTACTTC	CASSPDRGAPKEQYF
TRBV5-1	NA	TRBD2	TRBJ2-7	TGCGCCAGCAGCGGAGGACTAGCGGGGGACGAGCAGTACTTC	CASSGGLAGDEQYF
TRBV5-1	once	NA	TRBJ2-7	TGCGCCAGCAGCCCGGACAGCACAGCCCTTTTCTCCTACGAGCAGTACTTC	CASSPDSTALFSYEQYF
TRBV5-4	NA	TRBD1	TRBJ1-2	TGTGCCAGCAGCTTGGCCAGGGGGGCCTATGGCTACACCTTC	CASSLARGAYGYTF
TRBV20-1	once	TRBD2	TRBJ2-3	TGCAGTGCTAGTCTGGGACTAACCCATAGCACAGATACGCAGTATTTT	CSASLGLTHSTDTQYF
TRBV5-6	few	TRBD1	TRBJ2-7	TGTGCCAGCAGCGGGCTACAGGGGGAGCCGGACGAGCAGTACTTC	CASSGLQGEPDEQYF
TRBV4-1	NA	TRBD1	TRBJ2-1	TGCGCCAGCAGCCAGATTCCGGGACAGGGGTACAATGAGCAGTTCTTC	CASSQIPGQGYNEQFF
TRBV2	NA	TRBD1	TRBJ2-7	TGTGCCAGCAGTGAAAAAGGGGGCCTCGAGCAGTACTTC	CASSEKGGLEQYF
TRBV7-3	few	TRBD1	TRBJ1-1	TGTGCCAGCAGCTTAGCCGCCGGGACAGAGAACACTGAAGCTTTCTTT	CASSLAAGTENTEAFF